This T cell receptor beta chain appears in the sequencing data of a study of T-cell memory formation after mild COVID-19. This clonotype occurred a few times. TCRdb redid the calling of the 5' RACE reads with MiXCR, one entry per CDR3 protein. The profile covers over 120,000 distinct CDR3 sequences, with under 25% appearing a single time and 2% to 2.5% taken by the ten largest. The CDR3 runs to 14 residues. Trimming left V 5 bases short and J 4 bases short, with 15 bases between. CDR1 and CDR2 (germline): SGHVS, FNYEAQ. This clonotype was obtained from an adult woman who had mild COVID-19 (a few samples of this study predate the infection). Cell type and time point are not known. The chain is built from TRBV7-6 and TRBJ2-7; tentatively, D is TRBD1 (5 bases). The specimen was PBMCs or a T cell subset sorted from them (not recorded which). Here the CDR3 DNA reads TGTGCCAGCAGCCAGGGTCCCGTGAGGTACGAGCAGTACTTC. Its translation: CASSQGPVRYEQYF.